This TCR beta chain was observed in a study of lymphopenia after photon versus proton radiotherapy. The V gene's germline CDR1 is MNHEY and CDR2 SMNVEV (reference sequence). With 5 bases clipped from V and 7 bases from J, the junction kept 4 bases outside the gene matches. This CDR3 is 12 amino acids long. Study observations and caveats: After the lymphocyte nadir, photon-treated repertoires showed oligoclonal expansion, especially of CD8+ Temra cells.

Points on this clone: Its antigen is not identified.

Assay used: immunoSEQ multiplex PCR; TCRdb lists only in-frame clones, some missing. The sample holds 70,000 or so clones, 85% to 95% seen once. Sample: peripheral blood, taken from a patient treated with photon-based radiotherapy. This sequence was found in a woman aged 40 to 49 with cholangiocarcinoma. The J gene is TRBJ1-2, the V gene TRBV27; 7 nucleotides match TRBD1. The CDR3 loop is CASSPTGSGYTF. The CDR3 region has the DNA TGTGCCAGCAGTCCGACAGGGTCTGGCTACACCTTC.